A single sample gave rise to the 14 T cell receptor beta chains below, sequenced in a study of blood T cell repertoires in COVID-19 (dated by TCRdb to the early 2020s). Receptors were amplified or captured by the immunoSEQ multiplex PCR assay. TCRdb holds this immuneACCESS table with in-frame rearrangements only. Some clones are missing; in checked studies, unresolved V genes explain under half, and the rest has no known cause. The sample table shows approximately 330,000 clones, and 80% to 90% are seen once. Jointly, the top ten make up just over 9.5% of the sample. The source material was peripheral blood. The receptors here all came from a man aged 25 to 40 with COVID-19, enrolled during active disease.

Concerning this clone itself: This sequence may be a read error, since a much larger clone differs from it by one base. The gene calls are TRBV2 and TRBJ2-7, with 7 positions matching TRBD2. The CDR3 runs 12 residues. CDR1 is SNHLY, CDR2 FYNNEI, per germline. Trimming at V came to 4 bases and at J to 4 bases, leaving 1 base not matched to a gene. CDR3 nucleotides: TGTGCCAGCAGTGGGGGGGGTTACGAGCAGTACTTC. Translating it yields CASSGGGYEQYF.

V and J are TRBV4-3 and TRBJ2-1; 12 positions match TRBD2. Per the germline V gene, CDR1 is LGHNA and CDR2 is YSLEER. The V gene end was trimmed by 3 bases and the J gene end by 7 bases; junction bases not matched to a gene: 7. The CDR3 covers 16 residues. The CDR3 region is CASSQGTSGGYNEQFF. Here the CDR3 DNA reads TGCGCCAGCAGCCAGGGTACTAGCGGGGGGTATAATGAGCAGTTCTTC.

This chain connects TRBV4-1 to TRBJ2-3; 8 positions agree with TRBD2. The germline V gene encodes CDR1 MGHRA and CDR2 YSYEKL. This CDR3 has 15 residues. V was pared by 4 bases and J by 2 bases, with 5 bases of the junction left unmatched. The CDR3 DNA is TGCGCCAGCAGCCGGACTAGCTTGGCCACAGATACGCAGTATTTT. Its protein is CASSRTSLATDTQYF.

The CDR3 sequence is CASSTIRGGTEAFF. CDR3 nucleotides: TGTGCCAGCAGTACAATCAGGGGAGGGACTGAAGCTTTCTTT. The rearrangement uses TRBV27 and TRBJ1-1, with a weak D call TRBD1 (6 bases). Germline loops: CDR1 MNHEY, CDR2 SMNVEV (reference sequence). V lost 5 bases, J lost 5 bases, and 15 bases lay in between. CDR3 size: 14 residues.

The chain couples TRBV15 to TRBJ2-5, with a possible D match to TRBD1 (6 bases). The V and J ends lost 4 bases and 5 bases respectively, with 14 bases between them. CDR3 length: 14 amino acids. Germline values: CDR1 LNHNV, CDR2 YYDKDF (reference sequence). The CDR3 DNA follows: TGTGCCACCAGCAACATCGGACAGAGGGAGACCCAGTACTTC. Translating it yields CATSNIGQRETQYF.

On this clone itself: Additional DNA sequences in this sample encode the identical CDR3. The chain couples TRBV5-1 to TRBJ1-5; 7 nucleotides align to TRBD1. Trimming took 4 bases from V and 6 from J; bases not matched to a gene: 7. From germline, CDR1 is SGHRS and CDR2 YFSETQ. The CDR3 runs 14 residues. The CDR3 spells CASSPGTGVQPQHF. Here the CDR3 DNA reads TGCGCCAGCAGCCCCGGAACAGGGGTTCAGCCCCAGCATTTT.

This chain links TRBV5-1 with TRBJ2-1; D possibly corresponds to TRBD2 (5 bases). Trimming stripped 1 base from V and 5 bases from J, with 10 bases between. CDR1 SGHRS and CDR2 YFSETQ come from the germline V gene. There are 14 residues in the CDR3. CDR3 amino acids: CASSLTGINNEQFF. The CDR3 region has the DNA TGCGCCAGCAGCTTGACCGGGATTAACAATGAGCAGTTCTTC.

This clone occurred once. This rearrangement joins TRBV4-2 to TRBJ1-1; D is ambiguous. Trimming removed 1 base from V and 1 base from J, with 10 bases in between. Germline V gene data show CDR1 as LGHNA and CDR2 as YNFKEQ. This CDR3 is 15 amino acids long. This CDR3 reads CASSQVVSQNTEAFF. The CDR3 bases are TGTGCCAGCAGCCAAGTTGTTTCACAGAACACTGAAGCTTTCTTT.

The CDR3 DNA reads as TGCGCCAGCAGCCAAGATCAGGGAGGCGAGCAGTACTTC. Translating gives CASSQDQGGEQYF. The genes are TRBV4-3 and TRBJ2-7, with a tentative D call TRBD2 (6 bases). The germline gives CDR1 LGHNA, CDR2 YSLEER. Trimming shortened V by 0 bases and J by 6 bases, and 9 bases separated the two germline ends. The CDR3 totals 13 residues.

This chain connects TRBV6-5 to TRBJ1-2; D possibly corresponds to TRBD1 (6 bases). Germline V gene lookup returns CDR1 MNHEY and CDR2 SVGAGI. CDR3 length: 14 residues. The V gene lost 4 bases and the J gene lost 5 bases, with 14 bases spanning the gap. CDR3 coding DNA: TGTGCCAGCAGTTCCCGCGGACAGTCTTATGGCTACACCTTC. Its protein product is CASSSRGQSYGYTF.

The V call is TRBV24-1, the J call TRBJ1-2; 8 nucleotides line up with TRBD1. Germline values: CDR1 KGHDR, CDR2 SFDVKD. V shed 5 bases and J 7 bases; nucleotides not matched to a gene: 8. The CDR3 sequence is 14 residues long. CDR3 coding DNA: TGTGCCACCAGTGGGGGGCAGGGGGCTTCTGGCTACACCTTC. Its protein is CATSGGQGASGYTF.

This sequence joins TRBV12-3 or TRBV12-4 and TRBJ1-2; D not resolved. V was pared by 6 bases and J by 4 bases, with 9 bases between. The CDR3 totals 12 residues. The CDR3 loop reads CASSPAVYGYTF. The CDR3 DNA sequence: TGTGCCAGCAGCCCAGCGGTCTATGGCTACACCTTC.

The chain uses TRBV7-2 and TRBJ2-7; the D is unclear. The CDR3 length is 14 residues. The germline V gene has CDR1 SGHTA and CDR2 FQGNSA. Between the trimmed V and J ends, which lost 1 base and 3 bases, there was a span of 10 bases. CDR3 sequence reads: CASSLDVFRYEQYF. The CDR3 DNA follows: TGTGCCAGCAGCTTAGATGTCTTTCGCTACGAGCAGTACTTC.

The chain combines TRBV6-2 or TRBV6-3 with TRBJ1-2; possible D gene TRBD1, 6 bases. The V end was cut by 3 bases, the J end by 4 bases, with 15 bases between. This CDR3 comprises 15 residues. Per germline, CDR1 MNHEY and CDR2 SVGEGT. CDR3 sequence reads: CASSYGTRGGYGYTF. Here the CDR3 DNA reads TGTGCCAGCAGTTATGGAACCAGGGGCGGCTATGGCTACACCTTC.